Listed below are T cell receptor beta chains from one sample, sequenced in a study of regulatory T cells in long-lasting Graves disease. TCRdb processed the multiplex PCR reads anew with MiXCR; each CDR3 protein has one entry. The sample lists a few hundred thousand distinct CDR3 sequences; over 9.5% were seen once. Separately, the same data were catalogued under a study of T cells in Graves' hyperthyroidism and ophthalmopathy.

Sequences were derived from peripheral blood mononuclear cells (PBMCs), sampled at new diagnosis, from a patient treated with antithyroid drugs. The source of these receptors is a woman under 30 with Graves disease. Each CDR3 is given with its conserved first and last residue. A D gene is named only where the DNA matches it firmly. The listing skips clone size in some rows; elsewhere it reads once, few, many or a size class.

V: TRBV7-2
J: TRBJ2-2
size: many
D: .
CDR3: CASSLEGASTGELFF
DNA: TGTGCCAGCAGCTTAGAGGGAGCCAGTACCGGGGAGCTGTTTTTT

V: TRBV27
J: TRBJ1-2
size: few
D: TRBD1
CDR3: CASSFQDRGYGYTF
DNA: TGTGCCAGCAGTTTCCAGGACAGGGGGTATGGCTACACCTTC

V: TRBV10-3
J: TRBJ1-2
size: many
D: TRBD1
CDR3: CAIRDDTGTVAYGYTF
DNA: TGTGCCATCAGGGATGATACCGGGACAGTTGCCTATGGCTACACCTTC

V: TRBV18
J: TRBJ1-2
size: .
D: .
CDR3: CASSPPWTEGGYTF
DNA: TGTGCCAGCTCACCACCTTGGACAGAAGGCGGCTACACCTTC

V: TRBV6-5
J: TRBJ1-1
size: many
D: .
CDR3: CASSFTGQLNTEAFF
DNA: TGTGCCAGCAGTTTCACAGGCCAATTGAACACTGAAGCTTTCTTT

V: TRBV20-1
J: TRBJ1-6
size: .
D: .
CDR3: CSASEETGNSPPHF
DNA: TGCAGTGCTAGCGAAGAGACGGGGAATTCACCCCCCCACTTT

V: TRBV18
J: TRBJ1-1
size: many
D: .
CDR3: CASSPQEGNTEAFF
DNA: TGTGCCAGCTCACCTCAGGAGGGGAACACTGAAGCTTTCTTT

V: TRBV12-3/TRBV12-4
J: TRBJ1-5
size: many
D: .
CDR3: CASSLRDQPQHF
DNA: TGTGCCAGCAGCTTGAGGGATCAGCCCCAGCATTTT

V: TRBV6-9
J: TRBJ2-2
size: .
D: TRBD2
CDR3: CASSYLGGKDTGEPFF
DNA: TGTGCCAGCAGTTACCTCGGGGGGAAGGACACCGGGGAGCCGTTTTTT

V: TRBV29-1
J: TRBJ2-5
size: .
D: TRBD2
CDR3: CSARLARGGETQYF
DNA: TGCAGCGCCCGACTAGCGAGGGGGGGAGAGACCCAGTACTTC

V: TRBV4-1
J: TRBJ1-1
size: .
D: .
CDR3: CASSQDVGNTEAFF
DNA: TGCGCCAGCAGCCAAGACGTCGGTAACACTGAAGCTTTCTTT

V: TRBV13
J: TRBJ2-7
size: many
D: .
CDR3: CASSLEKDWMSYEQYF
DNA: TGTGCCAGCAGCTTAGAAAAAGACTGGATGTCCTACGAGCAGTACTTC

V: TRBV7-9
J: TRBJ2-1
size: many
D: .
CDR3: CASSLAVNEQFF
DNA: TGTGCCAGCAGTTTAGCAGTCAATGAGCAGTTCTTC

V: TRBV11-2
J: TRBJ2-1
size: many
D: TRBD2
CDR3: CASSLVASGYNEQFF
DNA: TGTGCCAGCAGCTTAGTGGCTAGCGGCTACAATGAGCAGTTCTTC

V: TRBV20-1
J: TRBJ2-3
size: many
D: .
CDR3: CSASDYTDTQYF
DNA: TGCAGTGCTAGTGACTACACAGATACGCAGTATTTT

V: TRBV30
J: TRBJ2-1
size: .
D: .
CDR3: CAWAFRNEQFF
DNA: TGTGCCTGGGCCTTTCGGAATGAGCAGTTCTTC

V: TRBV7-2
J: TRBJ2-5
size: many
D: .
CDR3: CASSLVQLYGTQYF
DNA: TGTGCCAGCAGCTTAGTCCAGTTATATGGGACCCAGTACTTC

V: TRBV5-5
J: TRBJ2-1
size: many
D: TRBD1
CDR3: CASSWDRSNEQFF
DNA: TGTGCCAGCAGCTGGGACAGGAGCAATGAGCAGTTCTTC

V: TRBV20-1
J: TRBJ1-2
size: many
D: TRBD1
CDR3: CSATPGGGDYGYTF
DNA: TGCAGTGCTACTCCAGGGGGCGGGGACTATGGCTACACCTTC

V: TRBV6-5
J: TRBJ1-1
size: many
D: .
CDR3: CASSYTGTPTATTEAFF
DNA: TGTGCCAGCAGTTACACAGGGACTCCCACTGCGACCACTGAAGCTTTCTTT

V: TRBV27
J: TRBJ2-3
size: many
D: TRBD2
CDR3: CASTTSGRTDTQYF
DNA: TGTGCCAGCACCACTAGCGGCCGCACAGATACGCAGTATTTT

V: TRBV18
J: TRBJ1-1
size: .
D: .
CDR3: CASSPIRESEAFF
DNA: TGTGCCAGCTCCCCCATCAGGGAGAGTGAAGCTTTCTTT

V: TRBV6-2/TRBV6-3
J: TRBJ1-1
size: .
D: TRBD1
CDR3: CASSELRQGSEAFF
DNA: TGTGCCAGCAGTGAGCTCCGACAGGGGAGTGAAGCTTTCTTT

V: TRBV6-4
J: TRBJ1-2
size: .
D: .
CDR3: CASSYTGGYGYTF
DNA: TGTGCCAGCAGTTACACCGGGGGCTATGGCTACACCTTC

V: TRBV15
J: TRBJ2-1
size: many
D: .
CDR3: CATSRAANSYNEQFF
DNA: TGTGCCACCAGCAGAGCCGCCAACTCCTACAATGAGCAGTTCTTC

V: TRBV28
J: TRBJ2-1
size: many
D: .
CDR3: CASSELRDSYNEQFF
DNA: TGTGCCAGCAGTGAACTCAGGGATTCCTACAATGAGCAGTTCTTC

V: TRBV9
J: TRBJ2-7
size: many
D: .
CDR3: CASSPTPGVYEQYF
DNA: TGTGCCAGCAGTCCAACCCCGGGCGTCTACGAGCAGTACTTC